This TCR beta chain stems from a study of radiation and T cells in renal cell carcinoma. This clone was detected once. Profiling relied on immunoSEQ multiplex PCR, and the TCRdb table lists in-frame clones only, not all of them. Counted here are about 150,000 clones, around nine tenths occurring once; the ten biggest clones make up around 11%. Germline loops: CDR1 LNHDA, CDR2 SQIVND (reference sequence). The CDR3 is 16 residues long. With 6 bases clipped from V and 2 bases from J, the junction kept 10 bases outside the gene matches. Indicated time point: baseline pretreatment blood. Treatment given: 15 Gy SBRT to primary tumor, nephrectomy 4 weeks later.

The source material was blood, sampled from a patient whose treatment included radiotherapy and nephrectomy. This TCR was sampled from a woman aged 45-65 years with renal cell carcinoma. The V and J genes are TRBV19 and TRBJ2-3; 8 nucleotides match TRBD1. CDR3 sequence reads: CASSRIDRGDTDTQYF. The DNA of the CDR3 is TGTGCCAGTAGCAGGATCGACAGGGGTGACACAGATACGCAGTATTTT.